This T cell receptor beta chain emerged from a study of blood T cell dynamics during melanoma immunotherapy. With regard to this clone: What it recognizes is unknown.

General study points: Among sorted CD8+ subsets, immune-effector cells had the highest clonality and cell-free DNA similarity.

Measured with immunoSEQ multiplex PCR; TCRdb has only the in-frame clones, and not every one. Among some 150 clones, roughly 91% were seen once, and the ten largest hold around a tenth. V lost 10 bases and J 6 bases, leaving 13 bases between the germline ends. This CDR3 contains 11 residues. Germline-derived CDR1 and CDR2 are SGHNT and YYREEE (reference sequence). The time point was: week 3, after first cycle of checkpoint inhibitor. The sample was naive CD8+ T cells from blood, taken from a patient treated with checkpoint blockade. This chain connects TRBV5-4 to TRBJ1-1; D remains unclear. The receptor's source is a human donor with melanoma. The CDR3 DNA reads TGTGCCTATGAGGGAAGCGCTGAAGCTTTCTTT. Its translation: CAYEGSAEAFF.